Below are 18 T cell receptor beta chains sequenced from a single sample in a study of T cells in Graves' hyperthyroidism and ophthalmopathy. The investigators amplified TCR beta CDR3 regions from RNA transcripts. Researchers ran a first-round RT-PCR on the TCR CDR3 using the HTBI primer set. TCRdb processed the multiplex PCR reads anew with MiXCR; each CDR3 protein has one entry. The sample carries about 420,000 distinct CDR3 sequences, 15% to 19% recorded once. Source material: blood. These receptors all come from a woman between 18 and 29 years old with Graves' hyperthyroidism.

This clonotype came up many times. The chain combines TRBV18 with TRBJ1-5; D might be TRBD1 (6 bases). CDR1 is KGHSH and CDR2 is LQKENI in the germline V gene. The CDR3 is made up of 15 amino acids. Trimming pared 1 base from V and 1 base from J, leaving 8 bases between. In DNA form, the CDR3 reads TGTGCCAGCTCACCACTCGGACAGAGCAATCAGCCCCAGCATTTT. Encoded protein: CASSPLGQSNQPQHF.

This clonotype was observed at least ten times. This chain uses TRBV5-1 with TRBJ2-7, with D perhaps matching TRBD1 (6 bases). This CDR3 is 15 amino acids long. Trimming removed 0 bases from V and 0 bases from J, with 10 bases in between. Germline values: CDR1 SGHRS, CDR2 YFSETQ. CDR3 in DNA: TGCGCCAGCAGCTTGGGTACAGGGAGCTCCTACGAGCAGTACTTC. This encodes CASSLGTGSSYEQYF.

Ten or more counts support this clonotype. The CDR3 loop reads CASSVTLNTEAFF. As DNA, the CDR3 is TGTGCCAGCAGCGTGACACTGAACACTGAAGCTTTCTTT. The chain carries TRBV9 and TRBJ1-1; D unresolved. Germline lookup yields CDR1 SGDLS and CDR2 YYNGEE. The CDR3 is 13 amino acids. The germline V and J ends were trimmed by 2 bases and 0 bases, with 5 bases remaining between them.

Many counts were recorded for this clonotype. The V gene is TRBV14, the J gene TRBJ1-2; D not resolved. V lost 5 bases to trimming and J lost 5 bases, with 15 bases between them. Germline V gene data show CDR1 as SGHDN and CDR2 as FVKESK. The CDR3 extends over 14 amino acids. The CDR3 nucleotides read TGTGCCAGCAGCTCCTCATTGATAGATTATGGCTACACCTTC. Its protein is CASSSSLIDYGYTF.

In this sample, this clonotype turned up many times. CDR3 coding DNA: TGTGCCAGCAGTGTGGGGACAGGGCCTGGAAACACCATATATTTT. This gives the protein CASSVGTGPGNTIYF. The chain recombines TRBV6-1 with TRBJ1-3; 9 bases line up with TRBD1. Germline V CDR1 and CDR2: MNHNS, SASEGT. V trimming: 4 bases; J trimming: 2 bases; junction bases outside the gene matches: 3. The CDR3 totals 15 residues.

In its sample, this clonotype was seen many times. CDR3 bases: TGTGCCAGCAGTTTATCCGGGGGATCCTCCTACGAGCAGTACTTC. Its translation: CASSLSGGSSYEQYF. The chain has TRBV27 and TRBJ2-7, with D possibly TRBD2 on 6 matching bases. With 0 bases removed from V and 0 bases from J, the gap between germline ends came to 9 bases. The germline gives CDR1 MNHEY, CDR2 SMNVEV (reference sequence). CDR3 length: 15 amino acids.

This clonotype has more than one count but fewer than ten. The chain recombines TRBV4-1 with TRBJ2-1; D gene unclear. The CDR3 covers 12 residues. V lost 1 base and J lost 7, with 5 bases in between. The V gene's germline CDR1 is MGHRA and CDR2 YSYEKL. CDR3: CASSQVRNEQFF. In DNA form, the CDR3 reads TGCGCCAGCAGCCAAGTCAGGAATGAGCAGTTCTTC.

This clonotype has ten or more counts. The rearrangement links TRBV6-6 to TRBJ1-5; 8 nucleotides line up with TRBD1. CDR3 length equals 15 residues. The ends lost 6 bases at V and 2 bases at J; junction bases unmatched: 6. Germline V lookup: CDR1 MNHNY, CDR2 SVGAGI (reference sequence). CDR3 residues: CASRLDRGGNQPQHF. In nucleotides, the CDR3 is TGTGCCAGCAGACTCGACAGGGGTGGCAATCAGCCCCAGCATTTT.

This clonotype was observed a few times. The chain is built from TRBV5-1 and TRBJ2-7; TRBD1 aligns across 8 bases. J gave up 2 bases and V 3 bases, and 10 bases lay outside the gene matches. Germline CDR1 and CDR2: SGHRS and YFSETQ. The CDR3 totals 16 residues. This CDR3 is CASSSSRQGPTYEQYF. The CDR3 nucleotides read TGCGCCAGCAGCTCGAGTCGACAGGGGCCCACCTACGAGCAGTACTTC.

This clonotype showed up many times. This chain links TRBV7-3 with TRBJ2-2, with 11 bases that match TRBD2. With 2 bases clipped from V and 0 bases from J, the junction kept 5 bases outside the gene matches. The CDR3 runs to 18 residues. Germline assignment: CDR1 SGHTA and CDR2 FQGTGA. CDR3 DNA sequence: TGTGCCAGCAGCTTATACGGACTAGCGGGTCCGAACACCGGGGAGCTGTTTTTT. Translated, it gives CASSLYGLAGPNTGELFF.

This clonotype came up many times. V and J are TRBV28 and TRBJ2-3, with D maybe TRBD1 (6 bases). CDR1 and CDR2 from the germline V gene are MDHEN and SYDVKM. This CDR3 contains 15 residues. With 3 bases removed from V and 5 bases from J, the gap between germline ends came to 15 bases. Written as DNA, the CDR3 is TGTGCCAGCAGTTTTTGGACAGTAGGCGAAGATACGCAGTATTTT. The encoded protein is CASSFWTVGEDTQYF.

This chain joins TRBV7-9 and TRBJ1-5, with a tentative D call TRBD1 (6 bases). The CDR3 is 15 amino acids. Germline V lookup: CDR1 SEHNR, CDR2 FQNEAQ (reference sequence). V shed 1 base and J shed 6 bases, with 13 bases lying between them. The CDR3 coding sequence is TGTGCCAGCAGCTTAGAGGGGGGCGCATCTCAGCCCCAGCATTTT. Translation gives CASSLEGGASQPQHF.

Notes on this clonotype: This may be a read error, as it is one base from a much larger clone. The genes are TRBV6-5 and TRBJ1-1; D not certain. This CDR3 comprises 12 residues. Per germline, CDR1 MNHEY and CDR2 SVGAGI. CDR3 in amino acids: CASSYGKFEASF. As DNA, the CDR3 is TGTGCCAGCAGTTACGGCAAGTTTGAAGCTTCCTTT.

This clonotype has at least ten counts. The chain is built from TRBV3-1 and TRBJ2-2; D not resolved. This CDR3 has 16 amino acids. Germline V gives CDR1 LGHDT, CDR2 YNNKEL (reference sequence). V was trimmed by 1 base and J by 1 base, leaving 10 bases between them. In DNA, the CDR3 is TGTGCCAGCAGCCAAGTGTCCTTTGGGAACACCGGGGAGCTGTTTTTT. Translating it yields CASSQVSFGNTGELFF.

The chain joins TRBV5-1 to TRBJ1-4; D is unresolved. The CDR3 totals 14 residues. Trimming cost V 7 bases and J 3 bases, with 13 bases left between them. Germline CDR1 is SGHRS and CDR2 is YFSETQ. CDR3 protein: CASGNGPSNEKLFF. Written as DNA, the CDR3 is TGCGCCAGCGGGAACGGGCCGTCTAATGAAAAACTGTTTTTT.

The chain recombines TRBV10-2 with TRBJ2-3, with TRBD2 identical over 9 bases. This CDR3 has 14 residues. V was pared by 2 bases and J by 6 bases, with 3 bases of the junction left unmatched. Looked up from germline, CDR1 is WSHSY and CDR2 is SAAADI. CDR3 nucleotides: TGCGCCAGCAGTGAGGGCGGGAGGGGGGATACGCAGTATTTT. It yields the protein CASSEGGRGDTQYF.

This clonotype has at least ten counts. The gene calls are TRBV12-3 or TRBV12-4 and TRBJ1-6; D call uncertain. The V gene lost 6 bases and the J gene lost 2 bases, with 17 bases spanning the gap. The CDR3 is made up of 17 amino acids. CDR3 in DNA: TGTGCCAGCAGCCTTGGTGGTACCGGGCCCTATAATTCACCCCTCCACTTT. Translated, it gives CASSLGGTGPYNSPLHF.

This clonotype appeared many times. This chain connects TRBV12-3 or TRBV12-4 to TRBJ2-1; 7 bases are a match to TRBD2. J lost 3 bases, V lost 10 bases, and 12 bases had no gene match. The CDR3 contains 15 residues. CDR3 nucleotides: TGTGCCACCCATGGGGGGGGGAGGCTCTACAATGAGCAGTTCTTC. Protein product: CATHGGGRLYNEQFF.